This is a list of T cell receptor beta chains from one sample in a study of T cells in Graves' hyperthyroidism and ophthalmopathy. One entry per CDR3 protein, called by TCRdb with MiXCR from the multiplex PCR reads. The profile shows 50,000 to 60,000 distinct CDR3 sequences, less than 50% of them singletons. The sequenced sample consisted of blood. Receptor source: a woman aged 45-65 years with Graves' ophthalmopathy. Both conserved end residues are part of each CDR3. The D gene is left open where the match is weak. The listing skips clone size in some rows; elsewhere it reads once, few, many or a size class.

v_call,j_call,clone_size,d_call,cdr3_nt,cdr3_aa
TRBV20-1,TRBJ1-2,NA,NA,TGCAGTGCTAGCGGCGGCTACACCTTC,CSASGGYTF
TRBV24-1,TRBJ2-1,NA,NA,TGTGCCACCAGTGATTTGGGGGGGGGCGTCCAGTCCTACAATGATCAGTTCTTC,CATSDLGGGVQSYNDQFF
TRBV19,TRBJ1-4,NA,NA,TGTGCCACCCTCGGGGCGCGGACTGAAAAACTGTTTTTT,CATLGARTEKLFF
TRBV2,TRBJ2-3,many,NA,TGTGCCAGCATAAATGGGGAAAGCACAGATACGCAGTATTTT,CASINGESTDTQYF
TRBV19,TRBJ1-5,many,TRBD1,TGTGCCAGTATCTCCGGGACAGGGTATGGCAATCAGCCCCAGCATTTT,CASISGTGYGNQPQHF
TRBV10-1,TRBJ2-7,NA,NA,TGCGCCAGCAGTGAGTCGGCAGCCACCTACGAGCAGTACTTC,CASSESAATYEQYF
TRBV4-1,TRBJ2-2,NA,TRBD2,TGCGCCAGCAGCCCTAGCCGTAGGCCGGGAGGGAACACCGGGGAGCTGTTTTTT,CASSPSRRPGGNTGELFF
TRBV20-1,TRBJ2-3,NA,TRBD2,TGCAGTGCTAGTTTGGGGACTAGCGGGAAGACTCCTAGCACAGATACGCAGTATTTT,CSASLGTSGKTPSTDTQYF
TRBV19,TRBJ2-1,NA,TRBD1,TGTGCCAGTAGTAGGAACAGGGGGGACTACAATGAGCAGTTCTTC,CASSRNRGDYNEQFF
TRBV19,TRBJ1-2,NA,NA,TGTGCCAGTAGCCAACCTAACTATGGCTACACCTTC,CASSQPNYGYTF
TRBV6-1,TRBJ2-3,many,NA,TGTGCCAGCAGTGAACGCGCACTGAGTGAGATCACAGATACGCAGTATTTT,CASSERALSEITDTQYF
TRBV11-2,TRBJ2-6,many,TRBD2,TGTGCCAGCAGCCAACTGAGGACTAGCGGGAGGGGGCGACGTTACTCTGGGGCCAACGTCCTGACTTTC,CASSQLRTSGRGRRYSGANVLTF
TRBV5-1,TRBJ1-5,NA,NA,TGCGCCAGCAGCACCGGGGGTCATAAGCCCCAGCATTTT,CASSTGGHKPQHF
TRBV7-6,TRBJ2-1,many,TRBD2,TGTGCCAGCACTCCAAAATTACTAGAGCGGGGGAGCTCCTACAATGAGCAGTTCTTC,CASTPKLLERGSSYNEQFF
TRBV19,TRBJ2-3,many,TRBD2,TGTGCCAGTAGTCTCCGACTAGCGGGGGAGATCACAGATACGCAGTATTTT,CASSLRLAGEITDTQYF
TRBV20-1,TRBJ2-5,many,TRBD2,TGCAGTGCTAGGAAAAGCGGGGAGGAGACCCAGTACTTC,CSARKSGEETQYF
TRBV19,TRBJ1-4,NA,NA,TGTGCCAGTAGCCCTCGGGGGGCGTCAGCAGAATTGAACGAAAAACTGTTTTTT,CASSPRGASAELNEKLFF
TRBV7-6,TRBJ2-5,many,NA,TGTGCCAGCAGCTGGAACCAAGAGACCCAGTACTTC,CASSWNQETQYF
TRBV2,TRBJ1-5,NA,NA,TGTGCCAGCAGCTTAGTGGGTAATAGCAATCAGCCCCAGCATTTT,CASSLVGNSNQPQHF
TRBV6-1,TRBJ1-5,many,TRBD1,TGTGCCAGTATCTGGACAGGGGATAGCAATCAGCCCCAGCATTTT,CASIWTGDSNQPQHF
TRBV2,TRBJ2-1,NA,TRBD1,TGTGCCAGCAGTGAGGGACAGGCCTACAATGAGCAGTTCTTC,CASSEGQAYNEQFF
TRBV2,TRBJ2-5,NA,TRBD2,TGTGCCAGCAGTAACCAGGACCGGGGGGGCCAAGAGACCCAGTACTTC,CASSNQDRGGQETQYF
TRBV2,TRBJ2-7,NA,TRBD1,TGTGCCAGCAGTGAAACGGGACAGGGGGACGAGCAGTACTTC,CASSETGQGDEQYF
TRBV12-3/TRBV12-4,TRBJ1-2,many,TRBD1,TGTGCCAGCAGTCCCCGACAGGGGGCGACTGGCTACACCTTC,CASSPRQGATGYTF
TRBV12-3/TRBV12-4,TRBJ2-2,many,NA,TGTGCCAGCAGTTTTTTGACCAACACCGGGGAGCTGTTTTTT,CASSFLTNTGELFF
TRBV20-1,TRBJ2-7,NA,NA,TGCAGTGCCGTTCCCCGGACTGTTACCTACGAGCAGTACTTC,CSAVPRTVTYEQYF
TRBV20-1,TRBJ2-3,NA,TRBD2,TGCAGTGCCCATGCCCGGGGGGGGGCGGGAGGGCCAGATACGCAGTATTTT,CSAHARGGAGGPDTQYF
TRBV5-1,TRBJ2-3,NA,NA,TGCGCCAGCAGCTGGGGAGATACGCAGTATTTT,CASSWGDTQYF
TRBV4-3,TRBJ2-3,many,TRBD2,TGCGCCAGCAGCCAAGCCTTATTGCGGGAGATAACAGATACGCAGTATTTT,CASSQALLREITDTQYF
TRBV5-1,TRBJ1-5,NA,TRBD1,TGCGCCAGCAGCTTCGGACAGGCGAATCAGCCCCAGCATTTT,CASSFGQANQPQHF
TRBV12-3/TRBV12-4,TRBJ2-5,many,NA,TGTGCCAGCAGTCCCCGGCGGGCCCAAGAGACCCAGTACTTC,CASSPRRAQETQYF
TRBV15,TRBJ1-2,NA,NA,TGTGCCACCAGCAGAGATCGTCAGGGTGACTACACCTTC,CATSRDRQGDYTF
TRBV20-1,TRBJ1-1,once,NA,TGCAGTGCCAAGAGGGGGATGAACACTGAAGCTTTCTTT,CSAKRGMNTEAFF
TRBV10-2,TRBJ2-3,few,NA,TGCGCCAGCAGTTTCAGCTCTAGCACAGATACGCAGTATTTT,CASSFSSSTDTQYF
TRBV7-2,TRBJ2-5,NA,NA,TGTGCCAGCCGCTCCGGGATCGGCGAGGGTGAGACCCAGTACTTC,CASRSGIGEGETQYF
TRBV2,TRBJ1-1,many,TRBD1,TGTGCCAGCAGTGAAGGACAGGGGCTGAACACTGAAGCTTTCTTT,CASSEGQGLNTEAFF
TRBV12-3/TRBV12-4,TRBJ2-3,many,NA,TGTGCCAGCGCACAGGGAGGAGATACGCAGTATTTT,CASAQGGDTQYF
TRBV10-3,TRBJ1-5,NA,NA,TGTGCCATTAGTGAGGGGGGCAGGGGCAATCAGCCCCAGCATTTT,CAISEGGRGNQPQHF
TRBV5-4,TRBJ1-4,NA,NA,TGTGCCAGCAGCTTGGGGCAGGCGGTGATCACTACTAGTGAAAAACTGTTTTTT,CASSLGQAVITTSEKLFF
TRBV3-1,TRBJ1-1,few,TRBD1,TGTGCCAGCAGCCCCCAATCCGGCGACAGGGGAGCTTTCTTT,CASSPQSGDRGAFF
TRBV20-1,TRBJ1-2,many,NA,TGCAGTGCTAGACCAGCCCAAACGATTAACTATGGCTACACCTTC,CSARPAQTINYGYTF